Below, one T cell receptor beta chain is given with its context. Its antigen is not identified. Only in-frame clones appear in the TCRdb table, and some are missing; sequencing was by immunoSEQ multiplex PCR. The sample records about 4,200 clones, around 71% being singletons. CDR3 size: 17 residues. Germline CDR1 and CDR2: MDHEN and SYDVKM. The germline V and J ends were trimmed by 7 bases and 3 bases, with 24 bases remaining between them. The source of the sample is a study of CD4+ T cells in melanoma. Broader study findings: Neoantigen-specific CD4+ T cells in melanoma reportedly had diverse differentiation states. CD8+ T cell, macrophage and B cell function reportedly correlated with neoantigen-specific CD4+ T cells.

The receptor comes from a human donor with melanoma. The rearrangement links TRBV28 to TRBJ1-1; a possible D gene is TRBD1 (6 bases). The material sequenced was cells from a culture (not recorded whether cultured in vitro). For the CDR3, the DNA is TGTGCCAGCACCGCGGGGTGGGGGGCCGGTGGGTACACTGAAGCTTTCTTT. This translates into CASTAGWGAGGYTEAFF.